This T cell receptor beta chain was identified in a study of OX40 agonist ivuxolimab in advanced cancers. Profiled with immunoSEQ multiplex PCR; TCRdb holds only in-frame clones, not every one. The sample includes over 60,000 clones, around 89% of them seen just once. Germline V gene sequence: CDR1 MGHRA, CDR2 YSYEKL. The CDR3 totals 15 residues. V shed 0 bases and J shed 4 bases, with 12 bases lying between them. The V and J genes are TRBV4-1 and TRBJ1-1; D is possibly TRBD1 (5 bases). The sequence derives from an adult with an advanced solid tumor such as melanoma, head and neck, liver or kidney cancer. The sample here was CD4+ or CD8+ T cells sorted from blood, taken in a trial of the OX40 agonist ivuxolimab. CDR3 amino acids: CASSQDGGAGTEAFF. CDR3 nucleotide sequence: TGCGCCAGCAGCCAAGATGGTGGGGCAGGCACTGAAGCTTTCTTT.